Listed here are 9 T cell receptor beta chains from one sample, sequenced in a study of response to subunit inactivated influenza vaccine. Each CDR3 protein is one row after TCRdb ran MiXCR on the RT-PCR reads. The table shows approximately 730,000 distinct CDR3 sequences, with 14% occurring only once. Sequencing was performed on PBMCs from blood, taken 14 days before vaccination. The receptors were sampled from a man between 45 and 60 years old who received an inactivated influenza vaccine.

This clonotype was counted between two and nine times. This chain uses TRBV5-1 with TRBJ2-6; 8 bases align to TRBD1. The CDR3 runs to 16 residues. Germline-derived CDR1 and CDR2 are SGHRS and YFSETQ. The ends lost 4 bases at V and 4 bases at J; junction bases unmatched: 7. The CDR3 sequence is CASSMDRVLGANVLTF. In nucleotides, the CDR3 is TGCGCCAGCAGCATGGACAGGGTGCTGGGGGCCAACGTCCTGACTTTC. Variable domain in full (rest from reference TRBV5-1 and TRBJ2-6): KAGVTQTPRYLIKTRGQQVTLSCSPISGHRSVSWYQQTPGQGLQFLFEYFSETQRNKGNFPGRFSGRQFSNSRSEMNVSTLELGDSALYLCASSMDRVLGANVLTFGAGSRLTVL.

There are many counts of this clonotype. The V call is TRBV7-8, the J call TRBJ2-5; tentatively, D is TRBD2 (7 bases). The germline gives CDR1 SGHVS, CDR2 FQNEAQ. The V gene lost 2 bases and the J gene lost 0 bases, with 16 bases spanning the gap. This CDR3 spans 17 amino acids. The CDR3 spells CASSLTLGGVYQETQYF. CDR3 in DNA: TGTGCCAGCAGCTTAACCCTAGGGGGGGTGTACCAAGAGACCCAGTACTTC.

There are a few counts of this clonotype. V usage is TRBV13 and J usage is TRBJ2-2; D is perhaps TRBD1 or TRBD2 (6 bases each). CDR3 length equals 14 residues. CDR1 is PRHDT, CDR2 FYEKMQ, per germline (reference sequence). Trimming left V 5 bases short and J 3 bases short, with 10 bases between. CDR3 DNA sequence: TGTGCCAGCAGCCGGGGGCGATACACCGGGGAGCTGTTTTTT. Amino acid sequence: CASSRGRYTGELFF.

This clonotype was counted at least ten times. CDR3 nucleotide sequence: TGTGCCAGCAGTCAAGGGATTGGAAACATTCAGTACTTC. Protein sequence: CASSQGIGNIQYF. V is TRBV12-3 or TRBV12-4 and J is TRBJ2-4; D unresolved. This CDR3 has 13 residues. V was pared by 5 bases and J by 6 bases, with 11 bases between.

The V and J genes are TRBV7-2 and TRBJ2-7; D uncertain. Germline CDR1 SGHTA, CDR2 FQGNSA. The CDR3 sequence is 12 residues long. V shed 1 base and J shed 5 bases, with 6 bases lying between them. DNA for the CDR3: TGTGCCAGCAGCTTAGACACCAACGAGCAGTACTTC. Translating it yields CASSLDTNEQYF.

CDR3 region: CASSERQGPSGELFF. The CDR3 region has the DNA TGTGCCAGCAGTGAGCGACAGGGACCGTCCGGGGAGCTGTTTTTT. The V call is TRBV25-1, the J call TRBJ2-2, with 7 bases that match TRBD1. The J segment lost 6 bases and the V segment lost 3 bases, leaving 7 bases of the junction unmatched. CDR1 MGHDK and CDR2 SYGVNS come from the germline V gene. The CDR3 is made up of 15 amino acids.

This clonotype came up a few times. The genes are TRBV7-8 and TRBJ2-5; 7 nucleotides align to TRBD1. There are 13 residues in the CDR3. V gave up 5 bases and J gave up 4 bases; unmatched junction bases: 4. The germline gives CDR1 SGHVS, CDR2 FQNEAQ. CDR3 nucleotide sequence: TGTGCCAGCAGCAACGACAGGGCAGAGACCCAGTACTTC. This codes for CASSNDRAETQYF.

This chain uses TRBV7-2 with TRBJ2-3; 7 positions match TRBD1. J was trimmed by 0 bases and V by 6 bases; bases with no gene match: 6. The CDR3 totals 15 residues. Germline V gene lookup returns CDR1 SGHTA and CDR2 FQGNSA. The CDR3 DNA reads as TGTGCCAGCAGTTCCTACAGGGGAAGCACAGATACGCAGTATTTT. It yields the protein CASSSYRGSTDTQYF.

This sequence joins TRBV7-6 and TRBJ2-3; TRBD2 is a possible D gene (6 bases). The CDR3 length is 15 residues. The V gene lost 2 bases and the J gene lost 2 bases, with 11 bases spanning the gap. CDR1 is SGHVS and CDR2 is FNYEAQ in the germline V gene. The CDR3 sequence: CASSLLREFTDTQYF. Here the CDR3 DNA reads TGTGCCAGCAGCTTATTGCGGGAATTCACAGATACGCAGTATTTT.